This paragraph covers one T cell receptor (beta chain) sequence. This specimen includes other DNA sequences encoding the same CDR3. The sample is drawn from a study of blood T cell repertoires in COVID-19. Study details: Whether acute or convalescent, the COVID-19 samples came from the United States, Italy and Spain. PBMCs, B-cell-depleted T cells, or T cells provided the cDNA or gDNA that made up the material.

The V end was cut by 6 bases, the J end by 5 bases, with 10 bases between. CDR3 size: 12 residues. The V gene's germline CDR1 is MNHEY and CDR2 SVGAGI. Original processing methods: Reference gene primer amplification gave nucleated cell count estimates. Produced via immunoSEQ multiplex PCR; TCRdb's table is partial and in-frame only. V and J calls plus clone size are reproduced from that table; the DNA served to infer D and trimming. The table lists about 140,000 clones, roughly 80% of them singletons, with more than 8.5% in the top ten. The source of this sequence is a woman in her forties or fifties with active or convalescent COVID-19. The chain recombines TRBV6-5 with TRBJ1-1; maybe TRBD1 (5 bases). The sequenced sample consisted of peripheral blood. Here the CDR3 DNA reads TGTGCCAGCAGGGTGGGGGGGACTGAAGCTTTCTTT. This sequence encodes CASRVGGTEAFF.